A single sample is the source of the 8 T cell receptor beta chains below, sequenced in a study of cytomegalovirus exposure and HLA in healthy donors. Here immunoSEQ multiplex PCR was the method, and the copy in TCRdb shows in-frame clones only, minus some. The profile shows 95,000 to 150,000 clones, around 90% of them singletons. Sequencing used PBMCs. These receptors were taken from a woman younger than 30 in good health and CMV-seronegative.

J is TRBJ1-2 and V is TRBV28; no firm D call. The CDR3 has 15 residues. Trimming cost V 6 bases and J 1 base, with 15 bases left between them. The germline V gene encodes CDR1 MDHEN and CDR2 SYDVKM. CDR3 sequence (DNA): TGTGCCAGCAGGCCTAACAGACAATTTAACTATGGCTACACCTTC. Residues: CASRPNRQFNYGYTF.

This sequence joins TRBV4-3 and TRBJ2-7, with TRBD2 identical over 10 bases. Germline loops: CDR1 LGHNA, CDR2 YSLEER. CDR3 length equals 17 residues. V lost 0 bases and J lost 4; bases outside the gene matches: 9. CDR3: CASSQDRASGSSYEQYF. DNA for the CDR3: TGCGCCAGCAGCCAAGATAGGGCTAGCGGGAGTTCTTACGAGCAGTACTTC.

The chain couples TRBV6-1 to TRBJ2-5; D unclear. CDR3 length equals 16 residues. Germline V CDR1 and CDR2: MNHNS, SASEGT. The V end was cut by 0 bases, the J end by 4 bases, with 15 bases between. The CDR3 DNA sequence: TGTGCCAGCAGTGAAGCGCCGCCTAGTTCGCGAGAGACCCAGTACTTC. Translated: CASSEAPPSSRETQYF.

The V call is TRBV7-8, the J call TRBJ1-1, with D perhaps TRBD1 (6 bases). The V gene's germline CDR1 is SGHVS and CDR2 FQNEAQ. The CDR3 consists of 17 residues. The V gene lost 5 bases and the J gene lost 5 bases, with 24 bases spanning the gap. In nucleotides, the CDR3 is TGTGCCAGCAGCGTCCTAGGATGGGGGGGCGCGGGGACTGAAGCTTTCTTT. Translated: CASSVLGWGGAGTEAFF.

This sequence joins TRBV7-3 and TRBJ2-1; a possible D gene is TRBD1 (5 bases). CDR1 SGHTA and CDR2 FQGTGA come from the germline V gene. The CDR3 consists of 13 residues. V was clipped by 3 bases and J by 10 bases, with 13 bases between them. This chain's CDR3 is CASSFTSKGEQFF. DNA for the CDR3: TGTGCCAGCAGCTTCACTTCTAAGGGGGAGCAGTTCTTC.

This clone was detected only once. The V gene is TRBV7-2, the J gene TRBJ1-1, with 7 bases matching TRBD1. The length of the CDR3 is 15 residues. Trimming cost V 6 bases and J 3 bases; bases outside gene matches: 10. Looked up from germline, CDR1 is SGHTA and CDR2 is FQGNSA. CDR3 in DNA: TGTGCCAGCAGTTCCCAGACAGGGACGGACACTGAAGCTTTCTTT. Translation: CASSSQTGTDTEAFF.

The rearrangement joins TRBV21-1 to TRBJ1-6; whether TRBD1, the table's D call, matches the DNA was not checked. TRBV21-1 is classified as a pseudogene. The CDR3 runs 16 residues. The CDR3 region is CASSKERAGGSSPLHF. The DNA of the CDR3 is TGTGCCAGCAGCAAAGAGAGGGCAGGGGGATCTTCACCCCTCCACTTT.

The chain couples TRBV15 to TRBJ2-5, with a weak D call TRBD1 (6 bases). Trimming removed 0 bases from V and 5 bases from J, with 7 bases in between. The CDR3 extends over 13 amino acids. Germline assignment: CDR1 LNHNV and CDR2 YYDKDF (reference sequence). The CDR3 region has the DNA TGTGCCACCAGCAGAGATCAGGGGGAGACCCAGTACTTC. As protein: CATSRDQGETQYF.